The next 15 T cell receptor beta chains were all read from a single sample in a study of shared T cell receptors in the human thymus. Sequencing was performed with immunoSEQ multiplex PCR; in TCRdb, only in-frame clones are kept and a portion is missing. The table lists about 500,000 clones, approximately 80% of them singletons, with roughly 0.013% in the top ten. These same data were also listed under a study on human thymus T cells.

Sequenced material: thymocytes. Receptors originate from a boy in the first two years of life with a congenital heart defect.

This chain joins TRBV7-6 and TRBJ1-4, with TRBD1 identical over 8 bases. Germline loops: CDR1 SGHVS, CDR2 FNYEAQ. V lost 4 bases to trimming and J lost 8 bases; unmatched junction nucleotides: 12. The CDR3 is made up of 16 amino acids. CDR3 sequence: CASSSSPGQGCEKLFF. DNA of the CDR3: TGTGCCAGCAGCTCATCACCCGGACAGGGCTGCGAAAAACTGTTTTTT.

This clone was counted a single time. The chain recombines TRBV9 with TRBJ2-7; D may be TRBD2 (7 bases). V gave up 0 bases and J gave up 3 bases, with 13 bases separating them. The CDR3 extends over 15 amino acids. The germline CDR1 and CDR2 sequences are SGDLS and YYNGEE. CDR3 sequence: CASSVGGGNGYEQYF. The CDR3 region has the DNA TGTGCCAGCAGCGTAGGGGGGGGCAACGGCTACGAGCAGTACTTC.

This clone occurred a few times. The chain couples TRBV5-1 to TRBJ2-7; 10 nucleotides agree with TRBD2. In germline, CDR1 is SGHRS, CDR2 YFSETQ. V shed 3 bases and J 2 bases; nucleotides not matched to a gene: 17. CDR3 length equals 19 residues. The CDR3 loop is CASSSDLRTAGGGTYEQYF. CDR3 nucleotide sequence: TGCGCCAGCAGCTCGGACCTTCGAACAGCGGGAGGGGGGACCTACGAGCAGTACTTC.

The chain couples TRBV19 to TRBJ2-7; 11 bases map to TRBD2. With 6 bases clipped from V and 0 bases from J, the junction kept 4 bases outside the gene matches. The CDR3 contains 15 residues. CDR1 and CDR2 (germline): LNHDA, SQIVND (reference sequence). The CDR3 reads CASRGTSGPSYEQYF. CDR3 nucleotides: TGTGCCAGTAGGGGGACTAGCGGCCCCTCCTACGAGCAGTACTTC.

The J gene is TRBJ2-7, the V gene TRBV27, with TRBD1 as a possible D gene (6 bases). CDR1 MNHEY and CDR2 SMNVEV come from the germline V gene (reference sequence). Between the trimmed V and J ends, which lost 6 bases and 2 bases, there was a span of 32 bases. The CDR3 consists of 20 residues. The CDR3 is CASSRRIPSNHRAAPYEQYF. The CDR3 DNA reads as TGTGCCAGCAGCAGACGTATTCCGTCAAATCACAGGGCAGCTCCCTACGAGCAGTACTTC.

The rearrangement joins TRBV27 to TRBJ2-6; D is uncertain. Per the germline V gene, CDR1 is MNHEY and CDR2 is SMNVEV (reference sequence). CDR3 length: 17 amino acids. V shed 1 base and J shed 2 bases, with 12 bases lying between them. CDR3 sequence (DNA): TGTGCCAGCAGTTTATTAGCTCCCCTTCCTGGGGCCAACGTCCTGACTTTC. It encodes CASSLLAPLPGANVLTF.

The chain couples TRBV30 to TRBJ2-3, with 9 bases identical to TRBD1. Germline V CDR1 and CDR2: GTSNPN, SVGIG (reference sequence). Trimming cost V 1 base and J 4 bases; bases outside gene matches: 6. CDR3 size: 15 residues. The CDR3 nucleotides are TGTGCCTGGAGTGGCTCGGGACAGGGTCCAGATACGCAGTATTTT. This sequence encodes CAWSGSGQGPDTQYF.

The V and J genes are TRBV6-1 and TRBJ1-3; the D gene is possibly TRBD1 (6 bases). CDR3 length: 15 amino acids. Germline V gene data show CDR1 as MNHNS and CDR2 as SASEGT. The V gene lost 7 bases and the J gene lost 7 bases, with 20 bases spanning the gap. CDR3 sequence: CASTRSRGVKNTIYF. CDR3 nucleotide sequence: TGTGCCAGCACTCGGAGCAGGGGAGTTAAGAACACCATATATTTT.

This clone was seen just once. The chain recombines TRBV29-1 with TRBJ2-3, with 9 bases lining up with TRBD1. V was pared by 5 bases and J by 1 base, with 1 base of the junction left unmatched. CDR1 and CDR2 from the germline V gene are SQVTM and ANQGSEA. The CDR3 sequence is 13 residues long. CDR3 DNA: TGCAGCGTTCGACAGGGGGGCACAGATACGCAGTATTTT. This translates into CSVRQGGTDTQYF.

The chain recombines TRBV4-3 with TRBJ2-2; 7 nucleotides match TRBD2. The CDR3 contains 18 residues. J was trimmed by 0 bases and V by 3 bases; bases with no gene match: 10. The germline gives CDR1 LGHNA, CDR2 YSLEER. The CDR3 sequence: CASSHPESGVPNTGELFF. CDR3 in DNA: TGCGCCAGCAGCCACCCCGAAAGCGGGGTACCGAACACCGGGGAGCTGTTTTTT.

This clone was counted once. The rearrangement links TRBV10-3 to TRBJ1-1; D uncertain. The V gene's germline CDR1 is ENHRY and CDR2 SYGVKD. V was trimmed by 7 bases and J by 4 bases, leaving 13 bases between them. CDR3 length equals 13 residues. CDR3 nucleotide sequence: TGTGCCATCAATGAAAAACGGGGCACTGAAGCTTTCTTT. This gives the protein CAINEKRGTEAFF.

This chain uses TRBV6-1 with TRBJ1-3, with D unresolved. This CDR3 region has 18 residues. The V and J ends lost 1 base and 0 bases respectively, with 16 bases between them. Germline V CDR1 and CDR2: MNHNS, SASEGT. Here the CDR3 reads CASSEGGRPLVSGNTIYF. CDR3 DNA: TGTGCCAGCAGTGAAGGAGGAAGGCCCCTAGTCTCTGGAAACACCATATATTTT.

V gene TRBV5-4 combines with J gene TRBJ2-1; no reliable D call. V was pared by 1 base and J by 7 bases, with 6 bases between. Germline lookup yields CDR1 SGHNT and CDR2 YYREEE (reference sequence). The CDR3 length is 12 residues. CDR3 bases: TGTGCCAGCAGCTTGCGTCTAAATGAGCAGTTCTTC. Protein product: CASSLRLNEQFF.

This sequence joins TRBV27 and TRBJ2-7, with TRBD2 matching 8 bases. The germline V gene has CDR1 MNHEY and CDR2 SMNVEV (reference sequence). This CDR3 region has 14 residues. J was trimmed by 3 bases and V by 6 bases; bases with no gene match: 7. CDR3 amino acids: CASSLKRENYEQYF. DNA of the CDR3: TGTGCCAGCAGCCTTAAGCGGGAGAACTACGAGCAGTACTTC.

V gene TRBV5-1 combines with J gene TRBJ1-4; 8 bases map to TRBD1. Per the germline V gene, CDR1 is SGHRS and CDR2 is YFSETQ. CDR3 length: 15 amino acids. The V gene end was trimmed by 3 bases and the J gene end by 4 bases; junction bases not matched to a gene: 5. The CDR3 DNA reads TGCGCCAGCAGCTCGGACAGGGTTGGTAATGAAAAACTGTTTTTT. Its translation: CASSSDRVGNEKLFF. The full variable domain, rest sourced from reference TRBV5-1 and TRBJ1-4, is KAGVTQTPRYLIKTRGQQVTLSCSPISGHRSVSWYQQTPGQGLQFLFEYFSETQRNKGNFPGRFSGRQFSNSRSEMNVSTLELGDSALYLCASSSDRVGNEKLFFGSGTQLSVL.